These 21 T cell receptor beta chains were sequenced from one sample in a study of shared T cell receptors in the human thymus. Profiled with immunoSEQ multiplex PCR; TCRdb holds only in-frame clones, not every one. The profile covers hundreds of thousands of clones, with 70% to 90% appearing a single time and 0.0095% to 0.013% taken by the ten largest. These data also formed part of another study, on human thymus T cells.

The sample comprised thymocytes. The receptors stem from a boy under three years old with a congenital heart defect.

This chain joins TRBV6-4 and TRBJ2-1; TRBD2 matches 12 bases. V gave up 0 bases and J gave up 7 bases; unmatched junction bases: 4. Looked up from germline, CDR1 is MRHNA and CDR2 is SNTAGT. The CDR3 totals 16 residues. The CDR3 loop reads CASSDSGTSGLNEQFF. CDR3 DNA sequence: TGTGCCAGCAGTGACTCCGGGACTAGCGGGTTGAATGAGCAGTTCTTC.

The chain has TRBV7-9 and TRBJ2-5, with D possibly matching TRBD2 (5 bases). CDR3 length: 17 residues. V was trimmed by 4 bases and J by 0 bases, leaving 18 bases between them. Looked up from germline, CDR1 is SEHNR and CDR2 is FQNEAQ (reference sequence). In nucleotides, the CDR3 is TGTGCCAGCAGCTCGCCGGGGTATTGGGCGCACCAAGAGACCCAGTACTTC. Translation: CASSSPGYWAHQETQYF.

The chain is built from TRBV2 and TRBJ2-2, with D maybe TRBD1 (6 bases). With 3 bases removed from V and 4 bases from J, the gap between germline ends came to 12 bases. The CDR3 has 15 residues. Germline V gene sequence: CDR1 SNHLY, CDR2 FYNNEI. The CDR3 spells CASSDLGHTTGELFF. The DNA of the CDR3 is TGTGCCAGCAGTGATCTGGGACACACCACCGGGGAGCTGTTTTTT.

The V and J genes are TRBV6-1 and TRBJ1-5; D possibly corresponds to TRBD1 (5 bases). Germline CDR1 is MNHNS and CDR2 is SASEGT. This CDR3 has 16 amino acids. V shed 3 bases and J shed 2 bases, with 14 bases lying between them. The CDR3 coding sequence is TGTGCCAGCAGTGACCCTGGGGGGACGGGCAATCAGCCCCAGCATTTT. Translation: CASSDPGGTGNQPQHF.

This clone was counted a single time. J is TRBJ2-7 and V is TRBV2; possibly TRBD2 for D (5 bases). The CDR3 is 17 residues long. Trimming pared 2 bases from V and 3 bases from J, leaving 20 bases between. Germline V gives CDR1 SNHLY, CDR2 FYNNEI. CDR3 in DNA: TGTGCCAGCAGTGAACCGAGGTATAGGGCGGGCAGCTACGAGCAGTACTTC. Translating it yields CASSEPRYRAGSYEQYF.

This clone was counted once. The chain couples TRBV6-5 to TRBJ2-6, with 7 nucleotides matching TRBD1. Germline-derived CDR1 and CDR2 are MNHEY and SVGAGI. V shed 6 bases and J 5 bases; nucleotides not matched to a gene: 4. This CDR3 has 14 residues. Written as DNA, the CDR3 is TGTGCCAGCAGACGACAGGGCTGGGCCAACGTCCTGACTTTC. This codes for CASRRQGWANVLTF.

The chain combines TRBV11-2 with TRBJ1-2; the match to TRBD1 covers 10 bases. The trim removed 3 bases at V and 3 bases at J, leaving 10 bases unmatched. The CDR3 runs 17 residues. The germline V gene has CDR1 SGHAT and CDR2 FQNNGV. The CDR3 here is CASSFGQGGLGDYGYTF. In DNA form, the CDR3 reads TGTGCCAGCAGCTTCGGACAGGGGGGCCTTGGTGACTATGGCTACACCTTC.

This clone was detected once. V usage is TRBV12-2 and J usage is TRBJ1-1; the table assigns TRBD1, which was not confirmed against the DNA. TRBV12-2 is annotated as a pseudogene. The CDR3 is made up of 17 amino acids. The chain's CDR3 is CASRLGTVRSVDTEAFF. In DNA, the CDR3 is TGTGCAAGTCGCTTAGGGACAGTGAGGAGTGTAGACACTGAAGCTTTCTTT.

The chain has TRBV28 and TRBJ2-7, with D hard to call. CDR1 is MDHEN, CDR2 SYDVKM, per germline. The CDR3 totals 15 residues. V was trimmed by 4 bases and J by 6 bases, leaving 19 bases between them. CDR3 DNA sequence: TGTGCCAGCAGTTCGGGTTCGTCCTTCCTAGGCGAGCAGTACTTC. The encoded protein is CASSSGSSFLGEQYF.

The rearrangement uses TRBV5-1 and TRBJ1-2; 9 nucleotides match TRBD1. V was clipped by 5 bases and J by 0 bases; unmatched bases: 23. In germline, CDR1 is SGHRS, CDR2 YFSETQ. This CDR3 comprises 21 residues. The CDR3 DNA reads TGCGCCAGCAGACCTTCCGGGACAGGGATTCTCAAGGGAATGGCTAACTATGGCTACACCTTC. It encodes CASRPSGTGILKGMANYGYTF.

This clone has a single count. V and J are TRBV4-1 and TRBJ2-5; possibly TRBD2 for D (6 bases). Germline-derived CDR1 and CDR2 are MGHRA and YSYEKL. The CDR3 is 18 residues long. V was cut by 2 bases and J by 4 bases, with 23 bases left in between. This CDR3 is CASSQPRTGTLPLETQYF. CDR3 in DNA: TGCGCCAGCAGCCAACCCCGAACCGGGACTCTACCACTAGAGACCCAGTACTTC.

J is TRBJ2-2 and V is TRBV14; D is perhaps TRBD2 (6 bases). CDR1 SGHDN and CDR2 FVKESK come from the germline V gene. The V end was cut by 0 bases, the J end by 2 bases, with 10 bases between. There are 16 residues in the CDR3. The CDR3 DNA reads TGTGCCAGCAGCCAAGATGGGGGGACTAACACCGGGGAGCTGTTTTTT. It yields the protein CASSQDGGTNTGELFF.

The V call is TRBV6-6, the J call TRBJ1-1; 8 nucleotides align to TRBD1. Trimming cost V 4 bases and J 7 bases; bases outside gene matches: 5. The CDR3 length is 13 residues. Germline V CDR1 and CDR2: MNHNY, SVGAGI (reference sequence). The CDR3 loop is CASSSRDRGEAFF. The CDR3 nucleotides are TGTGCCAGCAGTTCACGTGACAGGGGTGAAGCTTTCTTT.

The chain has TRBV11-3 and TRBJ1-2; D might be TRBD1 (6 bases). This CDR3 has 16 residues. V dropped 5 bases and J dropped 6 bases, with 22 bases sitting between them. CDR1 is SGHNT and CDR2 is YENEEA in the germline V gene. In nucleotides, the CDR3 is TGTGCCAGCAGCCTAGCCCAATGGGGGGGGCGTAATGGCTACACCTTC. Residues: CASSLAQWGGRNGYTF.

This chain uses TRBV4-2 with TRBJ1-2; the D gene is possibly TRBD1 (5 bases). V was shortened by 6 bases and J by 8 bases, with 19 bases between the two germline ends. Germline lookup yields CDR1 LGHNA and CDR2 YNFKEQ. CDR3 length: 14 residues. The DNA for the CDR3 is TGTGCCAGCAGTCCTATTGACAGCCCGGGCGGCTACACCTTC. Protein product: CASSPIDSPGGYTF.

The rearrangement uses TRBV5-1 and TRBJ2-7; 14 positions match TRBD2. The J segment lost 4 bases and the V segment lost 4 bases, leaving 13 bases of the junction unmatched. The CDR3 sequence is 18 residues long. Per germline, CDR1 SGHRS and CDR2 YFSETQ. The CDR3 DNA is TGCGCCAGCAGCCCAGGATCCGGGACTAGCGGGAGATCATACGAGCAGTACTTC. Its translation is CASSPGSGTSGRSYEQYF.

V gene TRBV29-1 combines with J gene TRBJ2-3, with TRBD2 matching over 9 bases. The CDR3 spans 14 residues. Looked up from germline, CDR1 is SQVTM and CDR2 is ANQGSEA. V lost 6 bases, J lost 3 bases, and 7 bases stayed unmatched. The CDR3 loop is CSVGGTSPTDTQYF. The CDR3 DNA is TGCAGCGTCGGAGGGACTAGCCCGACAGATACGCAGTATTTT.

The V and J genes are TRBV7-2 and TRBJ2-2; 11 bases align to TRBD1. V lost 1 base and J lost 3; bases outside the gene matches: 7. There are 18 residues in the CDR3. CDR1 is SGHTA, CDR2 FQGNSA, per germline. CDR3 loop: CASSLEWGQGEDTGELFF. CDR3 DNA sequence: TGTGCCAGCAGCTTAGAGTGGGGACAGGGGGAGGACACCGGGGAGCTGTTTTTT.

V and J are TRBV6-5 and TRBJ1-2; 7 bases are a match to TRBD1. This CDR3 has 14 amino acids. CDR1 and CDR2 from the germline V gene are MNHEY and SVGAGI. J lost 6 bases, V lost 6 bases, and 10 bases had no gene match. The CDR3 sequence: CASSPRGPQNGYTF. CDR3 DNA: TGTGCCAGCAGCCCGAGGGGGCCCCAGAATGGCTACACCTTC.

Of note for this clone: The junction departs from the called germline gene at one end, perhaps through a read error. The genes are TRBV7-2 and TRBJ1-2, with D possibly TRBD1 on 6 matching bases. The CDR3 runs to 12 residues. Germline V gene sequence: CDR1 SGHTA, CDR2 FQGNSA. This chain's CDR3 is CANSPRTDGYTF. CDR3 sequence (DNA): TGTGCCAACAGCCCCCGGACAGATGGCTACACCTTC.

The genes are TRBV5-6 and TRBJ1-4; D gene unclear. Trimming took 5 bases from V and 6 from J, leaving 11 bases between them. Germline CDR1 SGHDT, CDR2 YYEEEE. CDR3 length: 13 residues. The CDR3 bases are TGTGCCAGCAGTCATGCGGGGTATGAAAAACTGTTTTTT. Protein: CASSHAGYEKLFF.